What follows are 31 T cell receptor beta chains derived from one specimen sequenced in a study of blood T cell repertoires in COVID-19. Assay used: immunoSEQ multiplex PCR; TCRdb lists only in-frame clones, some missing. The sample shows about 100,000 clones, 84% of them seen only once. The sequenced material came from peripheral blood. These receptors were obtained from a human donor in a cohort sampled during active COVID-19.

The CDR3 DNA follows: TGTGCCAGTAGAGGGGGACTAGCGGGATCGGATACGCAGTATTTT. Amino acid sequence: CASRGGLAGSDTQYF. The chain combines TRBV19 with TRBJ2-3; 13 positions match TRBD2. The CDR3 totals 15 residues. The V gene's germline CDR1 is LNHDA and CDR2 SQIVND (reference sequence). J lost 6 bases, V lost 6 bases, and 6 bases had no gene match. The whole variable domain, filled in from reference TRBV19 and TRBJ2-3, reads DGGITQSPKYLFRKEGQNVTLSCEQNLNHDAMYWYRQDPGQGLRLIYYSQIVNDFQKGDIAEGYSVSREKKESFPLTVTSAQKNPTAFYLCASRGGLAGSDTQYFGPGTRLTVL.

V usage is TRBV5-8 and J usage is TRBJ1-1, with D hard to call. V was trimmed by 5 bases and J by 0 bases, leaving 8 bases between them. The CDR3 totals 13 residues. Germline V CDR1 and CDR2: SGHTS, YDEGEE. CDR3: CASRRDLNTEAFF. The CDR3, as DNA: TGTGCCAGCAGGCGGGATCTGAACACTGAAGCTTTCTTT.

V and J are TRBV5-6 and TRBJ2-3; D possibly corresponds to TRBD1 (6 bases). The CDR3 is 15 residues long. V lost 1 base and J 1 base, leaving 10 bases between the germline ends. The V gene's germline CDR1 is SGHDT and CDR2 YYEEEE. CDR3 residues: CASSLRAGGTDTQYF. CDR3 nucleotides: TGTGCCAGCAGCTTGCGGGCAGGGGGCACAGATACGCAGTATTTT.

V usage is TRBV10-3 and J usage is TRBJ2-1, with 9 positions matching TRBD1. CDR1 is ENHRY, CDR2 SYGVKD, per germline. V lost 6 bases, J lost 5 bases, and 8 bases stayed unmatched. This CDR3 contains 15 residues. The chain's CDR3 is CAISPGTGWNNEQFF. The CDR3 coding sequence is TGTGCCATCAGCCCCGGGACAGGGTGGAACAATGAGCAGTTCTTC.

The chain links TRBV10-3 to TRBJ1-1; 7 bases align to TRBD1. With V trimmed by 10 bases and J by 1 base, 9 bases remained unmatched. Germline loops: CDR1 ENHRY, CDR2 SYGVKD. This CDR3 has 14 residues. CDR3 loop: CATNPTGRNTEAFF. CDR3 coding DNA: TGTGCCACCAACCCGACAGGGCGGAACACTGAAGCTTTCTTT.

The V call is TRBV10-3, the J call TRBJ2-2, with a tentative D call TRBD1 (6 bases). Looked up from germline, CDR1 is ENHRY and CDR2 is SYGVKD. There are 17 residues in the CDR3. Trimming stripped 6 bases from V and 7 bases from J, with 24 bases between. The CDR3 spells CAISGTTGNQRVGELFF. The CDR3 coding sequence is TGTGCCATCAGCGGGACAACCGGGAACCAGAGGGTCGGGGAGCTGTTTTTT.

The rearrangement uses TRBV2 and TRBJ1-5; 8 bases are shared with TRBD1. V shed 7 bases, J shed 2 bases, and the junction held 4 bases outside the gene matches. This CDR3 has 14 amino acids. From germline, CDR1 is SNHLY and CDR2 FYNNEI. CDR3 protein: CASTAQGGNQPQHF. CDR3 nucleotide sequence: TGTGCCAGCACCGCACAGGGGGGCAATCAGCCCCAGCATTTT.

The rearrangement joins TRBV6-2 or TRBV6-3 to TRBJ2-7, with D possibly matching TRBD2 (6 bases). Germline V gene data show CDR1 as MNHEY and CDR2 as SVGEGT. CDR3 length equals 18 residues. V was trimmed by 2 bases and J by 6 bases, leaving 26 bases between them. The chain's CDR3 is CASSYIRPYGTRDREQYF. The CDR3 DNA is TGTGCCAGCAGTTACATCAGGCCCTACGGGACTCGGGACCGCGAGCAGTACTTC.

V and J are TRBV10-3 and TRBJ2-7; 9 positions agree with TRBD1. The CDR3 has 15 residues. V was pared by 0 bases and J by 2 bases, with 2 bases of the junction left unmatched. Germline V gives CDR1 ENHRY, CDR2 SYGVKD. The CDR3 region is CAISESGTGPYEQYF. CDR3 nucleotide sequence: TGTGCCATCAGTGAGTCCGGGACAGGGCCCTACGAGCAGTACTTC.

By frequency in the sample, this clone is medium-sized. This sequence joins TRBV4-3 and TRBJ1-2; D is perhaps TRBD1 (5 bases). There are 14 residues in the CDR3. The V gene lost 0 bases and the J gene lost 4 bases, with 9 bases spanning the gap. Per the germline V gene, CDR1 is LGHNA and CDR2 is YSLEER. CDR3 sequence: CASSQDRAPYGYTF. The CDR3 coding sequence is TGCGCCAGCAGCCAAGACAGGGCTCCCTATGGCTACACCTTC.

The rearrangement links TRBV7-2 to TRBJ2-5; possibly TRBD2 for D (5 bases). Trimming pared 5 bases from V and 2 bases from J, leaving 18 bases between. CDR1 and CDR2 from the germline V gene are SGHTA and FQGNSA. This CDR3 is built from 16 residues. CDR3 loop: CASSLGGRVNQETQYF. The CDR3 region has the DNA TGTGCCAGCAGCCTGGGTGGGCGGGTAAATCAAGAGACCCAGTACTTC.

This chain connects TRBV7-2 to TRBJ1-5; TRBD1 might be the D (6 bases). V was trimmed by 1 base and J by 4 bases, leaving 11 bases between them. Germline loops: CDR1 SGHTA, CDR2 FQGNSA. The CDR3 runs to 15 residues. The CDR3 DNA reads as TGTGCCAGCAGCTTAGTGGGGCAGGGGAATCAGCCCCAGCATTTT. It codes for CASSLVGQGNQPQHF.

V usage is TRBV11-3 and J usage is TRBJ2-3, with D perhaps matching TRBD1 (6 bases). Germline loops: CDR1 SGHNT, CDR2 YENEEA. Trimming took off 3 bases at V and 9 bases at J, with 13 bases between the two ends. This CDR3 spans 13 amino acids. The CDR3: CASSLDSFRTQYF. CDR3 DNA: TGTGCCAGCAGCTTGGACAGTTTTAGAACGCAGTATTTT.

The V call is TRBV7-2, the J call TRBJ2-7; possibly TRBD1 for D (6 bases). V was shortened by 4 bases and J by 0 bases, with 13 bases between the two germline ends. This CDR3 has 15 residues. Germline V gives CDR1 SGHTA, CDR2 FQGNSA. CDR3 residues: CASSSPGAHSYEQYF. DNA of the CDR3: TGTGCCAGCAGCTCTCCAGGGGCGCACTCCTACGAGCAGTACTTC.

This clone was recorded once. CDR3 DNA sequence: TGTGCCAGCAGCCAAGATTGGAATAGTACTAGCGGGAACCCCAATGAGCAGTTCTTC. Translation: CASSQDWNSTSGNPNEQFF. The chain combines TRBV3-1 (or the pseudogene TRBV3-2) with TRBJ2-1, with 10 bases lining up with TRBD2. The CDR3 covers 19 residues. V lost 0 bases and J lost 6; bases outside the gene matches: 14. CDR1 is LGHDT and CDR2 is YNNKEL in the germline V gene (reference sequence).

The chain employs TRBV18 and TRBJ2-1, with TRBD1 matching over 9 bases. J gave up 7 bases and V 5 bases, and 9 bases lay outside the gene matches. Germline V lookup: CDR1 KGHSH, CDR2 LQKENI. CDR3 length equals 15 residues. This CDR3 reads CASSAGQGPRNEQFF. CDR3 in DNA: TGTGCCAGCTCAGCGGGACAGGGACCGAGGAATGAGCAGTTCTTC.

The V call is TRBV19, the J call TRBJ1-1, with D possibly matching TRBD1 (5 bases). Looked up from germline, CDR1 is LNHDA and CDR2 is SQIVND (reference sequence). V shed 4 bases and J shed 1 base, with 19 bases lying between them. The CDR3 totals 17 residues. The CDR3 loop is CASSTHQGRVRNTEAFF. CDR3 nucleotide sequence: TGTGCCAGTAGTACCCACCAGGGAAGGGTACGGAACACTGAAGCTTTCTTT.

As DNA, the CDR3 is TGTGCCAGCAGTCTCCAGACCAGGCAGAACACTGAAGCTTTCTTT. This sequence encodes CASSLQTRQNTEAFF. This chain connects TRBV2 to TRBJ1-1; no clear D gene. Germline CDR1 reads SNHLY; CDR2 reads FYNNEI. This CDR3 spans 15 amino acids. V gave up 5 bases and J gave up 1 base, with 14 bases separating them.

V gene TRBV19 combines with J gene TRBJ2-1; 8 positions match TRBD2. The CDR3 length is 17 residues. Trimming at V came to 1 base and at J to 4 bases, leaving 9 bases not matched to a gene. From germline, CDR1 is LNHDA and CDR2 SQIVND (reference sequence). The CDR3 DNA reads TGTGCCAGTAGTATAGGCGCGGGGACTAGGTCGTACAATGAGCAGTTCTTC. Translated: CASSIGAGTRSYNEQFF.

Only a few counts were recorded for this clone. This chain links TRBV29-1 with TRBJ1-5; possible D gene TRBD1, 6 bases. V was cut by 6 bases and J by 3 bases, with 12 bases left in between. CDR3 length: 13 amino acids. Per the germline V gene, CDR1 is SQVTM and CDR2 is ANQGSEA. The CDR3 here is CSVTQGNNQPQHF. The CDR3 DNA follows: TGCAGCGTGACACAGGGCAACAATCAGCCCCAGCATTTT. Full variable domain (missing parts from reference TRBV29-1 and TRBJ1-5): SAVISQKPSRDICQRGTSLTIQCQVDSQVTMMFWYRQQPGQSLTLIATANQGSEATYESGFVIDKFPISRPNLTFSTLTVSNMSPEDSSIYLCSVTQGNNQPQHFGDGTRLSIL.

This chain uses TRBV27 with TRBJ1-2; TRBD1 aligns across 10 bases. J lost 4 bases, V lost 6 bases, and 8 bases had no gene match. The CDR3 runs to 15 residues. CDR1 and CDR2 (germline): MNHEY, SMNVEV (reference sequence). The CDR3: CASSPGTGALYGYTF. CDR3 DNA: TGTGCCAGCAGCCCCGGGACAGGGGCCCTCTATGGCTACACCTTC.

The rearrangement links TRBV12-3 or TRBV12-4 to TRBJ2-5; D is perhaps TRBD2 (5 bases). The CDR3 consists of 11 residues. Trimming cost V 5 bases and J 4 bases, with 5 bases left between them. This chain's CDR3 is CASSRGETQYF. CDR3 nucleotides: TGTGCCAGCAGTCGGGGAGAGACCCAGTACTTC.

This clone was seen only a few times. The chain links TRBV28 to TRBJ1-5; the D is unclear. This CDR3 is 15 amino acids long. The V gene lost 6 bases and the J gene lost 2 bases, with 14 bases spanning the gap. CDR1 MDHEN and CDR2 SYDVKM come from the germline V gene. This CDR3 is CASSPRGAGNQPQHF. DNA of the CDR3: TGTGCCAGCAGCCCGCGGGGAGCGGGCAATCAGCCCCAGCATTTT.

This rearrangement joins TRBV5-1 to TRBJ2-3; tentative D call: TRBD1 (7 bases). The germline CDR1 and CDR2 sequences are SGHRS and YFSETQ. The CDR3 contains 15 residues. The V and J ends lost 3 bases and 3 bases respectively, with 14 bases between them. CDR3 amino acids: CASSSRQGGTDTQYF. CDR3 bases: TGCGCCAGCAGCTCTAGACAGGGAGGAACAGATACGCAGTATTTT.

This clone occurred once. This sequence joins TRBV14 and TRBJ2-5; 8 bases are a match to TRBD1. There are 15 residues in the CDR3. The germline gives CDR1 SGHDN, CDR2 FVKESK. With 1 base clipped from V and 2 bases from J, the junction kept 3 bases outside the gene matches. As DNA, the CDR3 is TGTGCCAGCAGCCAAGGTCGGACAGGGCAAGAGACCCAGTACTTC. It is translated as CASSQGRTGQETQYF.

The CDR3 region has the DNA TGTGCCAGCAGTCCAACAGGGGGAAGGGAAAAACTGTTTTTT. As protein: CASSPTGGREKLFF. The V call is TRBV7-2, the J call TRBJ1-4; 8 bases fit TRBD1. Unmatched junction bases numbered 8, after V lost 6 bases and J lost 8 bases. This CDR3 comprises 14 residues. From germline, CDR1 is SGHTA and CDR2 FQGNSA.

This chain uses TRBV18 with TRBJ2-7, with a weak D call TRBD2 (5 bases). This CDR3 is 12 amino acids long. Between the trimmed V and J ends, which lost 4 bases and 6 bases, there was a span of 10 bases. CDR1 and CDR2 from the germline V gene are KGHSH and LQKENI. CDR3 region: CASSRSGFEQYV. In nucleotides, the CDR3 is TGTGCCAGCTCACGCAGCGGTTTCGAGCAGTACGTC.

CDR3 in DNA: TGTGCCAGTAGTATTTTCGGACAGGGAGGGGGCAATCAGCCCCAGCATTTT. It codes for CASSIFGQGGGNQPQHF. The rearrangement joins TRBV19 to TRBJ1-5, with 8 bases aligning to TRBD1. With V trimmed by 3 bases and J by 2 bases, 9 bases remained unmatched. The germline V gene encodes CDR1 LNHDA and CDR2 SQIVND (reference sequence). The CDR3 extends over 17 amino acids.

The chain joins TRBV7-2 to TRBJ2-3; D is perhaps TRBD1 (5 bases). Germline assignment: CDR1 SGHTA and CDR2 FQGNSA. Trimming stripped 1 base from V and 2 bases from J, with 7 bases between. The CDR3 contains 14 residues. The chain's CDR3 is CASSLGGATDTQYF. The CDR3 bases are TGTGCCAGCAGCTTAGGGGGCGCCACAGATACGCAGTATTTT.

This chain connects TRBV9 to TRBJ2-5; 9 nucleotides line up with TRBD1. This CDR3 comprises 16 residues. Germline V gene sequence: CDR1 SGDLS, CDR2 YYNGEE. The V gene end was trimmed by 4 bases and the J gene end by 1 base; junction bases not matched to a gene: 8. The CDR3 region is CASSPTGGTFQETQYF. CDR3 sequence (DNA): TGTGCCAGCAGCCCGACAGGGGGTACCTTCCAAGAGACCCAGTACTTC.

The V call is TRBV4-3, the J call TRBJ2-6, with a weak D call TRBD1 (6 bases). V dropped 3 bases and J dropped 2 bases, with 11 bases sitting between them. This CDR3 is built from 16 residues. Germline V gene sequence: CDR1 LGHNA, CDR2 YSLEER. The CDR3 protein is CASSHGDTTGANVLTF. The CDR3 DNA reads as TGCGCCAGCAGCCACGGGGACACGACTGGGGCCAACGTCCTGACTTTC.